The 9 T cell receptor beta chains in this list originate from one sample, sequenced in a study of breast tumors, draining lymph nodes, adjacent tissues. TCRdb reprocessed the multiplex PCR reads with MiXCR, giving one entry per CDR3 protein. Here the sample spans fewer than 7,500 distinct CDR3 sequences, around 46% being singletons. Sequencing was carried out using tumor-adjacent breast tissue. The receptor source for this set is a female donor with breast cancer. Some clones in this sample may be carry-over from other donors' samples.

This clonotype was detected ten times or more. The chain uses TRBV25-1 and TRBJ1-2; no firm D call. The germline V and J ends were trimmed by 5 bases and 0 bases, with 7 bases remaining between them. Germline values: CDR1 MGHDK, CDR2 SYGVNS. The CDR3 spans 13 residues. In DNA, the CDR3 is TGTGCCAGCAGTCAGCGGTCTAACTATGGCTACACCTTC. Translated: CASSQRSNYGYTF.

The chain joins TRBV10-3 to TRBJ2-3; 7 bases are shared with TRBD2. There are 16 residues in the CDR3. V was pared by 0 bases and J by 4 bases, with 7 bases of the junction left unmatched. Germline CDR1 reads ENHRY; CDR2 reads SYGVKD. In DNA, the CDR3 is TGTGCCATCAGTGAGTCAGAGCGGGATAGGGCAGATACGCAGTATTTT. Its protein is CAISESERDRADTQYF.

The V and J genes are TRBV12-3 or TRBV12-4 and TRBJ2-2; D is unresolved. The CDR3 contains 15 residues. Trimming stripped 3 bases from V and 5 bases from J, with 13 bases between. The CDR3 nucleotides read TGTGCCAGCAGTTTGCGCCAGGATACGACCGGGGAGCTGTTTTTT. Translating it yields CASSLRQDTTGELFF.

This clonotype occurred many times. CDR3 loop: CASSLNGQPGANVLTF. The CDR3 nucleotides are TGCGCCAGCAGCTTGAACGGACAGCCTGGGGCCAACGTCCTGACTTTC. The chain uses TRBV5-1 and TRBJ2-6, with TRBD1 as a possible D gene (6 bases). V lost 1 base to trimming and J lost 2 bases, with 10 bases between them. The CDR3 length is 16 residues. From germline, CDR1 is SGHRS and CDR2 YFSETQ.

This chain joins TRBV9 and TRBJ2-3; the match to TRBD2 covers 11 bases. CDR1 and CDR2 from the germline V gene are SGDLS and YYNGEE. The V gene end was trimmed by 3 bases and the J gene end by 0 bases; junction bases not matched to a gene: 6. This CDR3 has 17 residues. The CDR3 protein is CASSARLAGISTDTQYF. In DNA, the CDR3 is TGTGCCAGCAGCGCCCGACTAGCGGGGATAAGCACAGATACGCAGTATTTT.

This clonotype ranks as medium-sized. The chain links TRBV10-3 to TRBJ2-3; either TRBD1 or TRBD2 may supply D (5 bases each). V was cut by 0 bases and J by 5 bases, with 6 bases left in between. Germline-derived CDR1 and CDR2 are ENHRY and SYGVKD. The CDR3 runs 13 residues. CDR3 sequence reads: CAISESGVDTQYF. The CDR3 coding sequence is TGTGCCATCAGTGAGTCGGGGGTAGATACGCAGTATTTT.

This clonotype has a handful of counts. The chain is built from TRBV7-8 and TRBJ2-7, with TRBD2 identical over 7 bases. Germline V gene data show CDR1 as SGHVS and CDR2 as FQNEAQ. The CDR3 is made up of 15 amino acids. Trimming cost V 1 base and J 5 bases; bases outside gene matches: 8. In nucleotides, the CDR3 is TGTGCCAGCAGCTTAGGTTTAGTCGGGAGGAACGAGCAGTACTTC. Its translation: CASSLGLVGRNEQYF.

This clonotype appeared many times. The gene calls are TRBV27 and TRBJ2-3, with TRBD2 matching over 11 bases. The germline V gene encodes CDR1 MNHEY and CDR2 SMNVEV (reference sequence). Germline trimming cut 3 bases from V and 3 bases from J; bases unmatched to any gene: 5. The CDR3 runs 16 residues. CDR3 DNA: TGTGCCAGCAGTTTCCTAGCGGGAGGTTGGACAGATACGCAGTATTTT. Translated: CASSFLAGGWTDTQYF.

V and J are TRBV20-1 and TRBJ2-3, with 12 nucleotides matching TRBD2. There are 17 residues in the CDR3. Germline values: CDR1 DFQATT, CDR2 SNEGSKA (reference sequence). The ends lost 3 bases at V and 6 bases at J; junction bases unmatched: 13. DNA for the CDR3: TGCAGTGCTAGTCTCCCCTCTAGCGGGAGGGCACGGGATACGCAGTATTTT. This codes for CSASLPSSGRARDTQYF.